These T cell receptor beta chains were read from a single sample in a study of siplizumab effects on memory and regulatory T cells. Produced via immunoSEQ multiplex PCR; TCRdb's table is partial and in-frame only. The sample carries approximately 92,000 clones, roughly 94% recorded once. The sequencing input was non-Treg CD4+ T cells sorted from blood. The receptors stem from a human donor in good health. Each CDR3 is given with its conserved first and last residue. The D gene is left open where the match is weak. Clone size is given for some rows only: seen once, a few or many times, or a class if the clone is expanded.

D gene	clone size	V gene	J gene	CDR3 protein	CDR3 DNA
TRBD1	NA	TRBV18	TRBJ2-6	CASSRTGGSGANVLTF	TGTGCCAGCTCACGGACAGGGGGCTCTGGGGCCAACGTCCTGACTTTC
TRBD2	once	TRBV28	TRBJ2-7	CASSLASGSYPYEQYF	TGTGCCAGCAGTTTGGCTAGCGGGTCCTACCCCTACGAGCAGTACTTC
NA	NA	TRBV2	TRBJ1-1	CASSDRARNTEAFF	TGTGCCAGCAGTGACCGGGCCAGGAACACTGAAGCTTTCTTT
NA	NA	TRBV28	TRBJ1-4	CASSLPTASNEKLFF	TGTGCCAGCAGTTTACCGACCGCTTCTAATGAAAAACTGTTTTTT
NA	NA	TRBV7-8	TRBJ2-2	CASSLRSSANTGELFF	TGTGCCAGCAGCCTCCGGAGTTCGGCGAACACCGGGGAGCTGTTTTTT
TRBD1	NA	TRBV18	TRBJ1-2	CASSPGQGGSNYGYTF	TGTGCCAGCTCACCGGGACAGGGTGGATCCAACTATGGCTACACCTTC
NA	NA	TRBV19	TRBJ2-5	CASSGQRLETQYF	TGTGCCAGTAGCGGACAGCGATTGGAGACCCAGTACTTC
TRBD1	NA	TRBV5-1	TRBJ1-1	CASSVGTVNTEAFF	TGCGCCAGCAGCGTCGGGACAGTCAACACTGAAGCTTTCTTT
TRBD1	NA	TRBV19	TRBJ2-2	CASSSGQGTGELFF	TGTGCCAGTAGTTCGGGACAGGGGACCGGGGAGCTGTTTTTT
NA	NA	TRBV15	TRBJ1-2	CATSRGETAANYGYTF	TGTGCCACCAGCAGGGGGGAGACAGCTGCTAACTATGGCTACACCTTC
TRBD2	NA	TRBV7-8	TRBJ2-3	CASSHSGSTTDTQYF	TGTGCCAGCAGCCATAGCGGGAGTACAACAGATACGCAGTATTTT
NA	NA	TRBV28	TRBJ1-5	CASSPLAEGLRNQPQHF	TGTGCCAGCAGTCCGCTTGCAGAAGGGTTGAGGAATCAGCCCCAGCATTTT